One sample yielded the 10 T cell receptor beta chains listed below, sequenced in a study of T cell responses to AZD1222 COVID-19 vaccine. The method was immunoSEQ multiplex PCR; TCRdb's version includes in-frame clones alone and lacks a portion of them. The sample lists 100,000 to 150,000 clones, about 93% occurring once. The input for sequencing was peripheral blood, taken on day 0 of AZD1222 vaccination. Receptors were obtained from an adult in good health.

The rearrangement links TRBV6-4 to TRBJ2-1, with a possible D match to TRBD1 (5 bases). V was cut by 1 base and J by 10 bases, with 8 bases left in between. CDR3 size: 12 residues. CDR1 and CDR2 from the germline V gene are MRHNA and SNTAGT. The CDR3 sequence is CASSDWGEEQFF. Here the CDR3 DNA reads TGTGCCAGCAGTGACTGGGGCGAAGAGCAGTTCTTC.

The V call is TRBV7-2, the J call TRBJ2-3; TRBD2 agrees at 7 bases. CDR3 length equals 14 residues. V lost 2 bases and J lost 2; bases outside the gene matches: 1. Germline V gene data show CDR1 as SGHTA and CDR2 as FQGNSA. The CDR3 DNA follows: TGTGCCAGCAGCTTAAGCGGGGCCACAGATACGCAGTATTTT. Translation: CASSLSGATDTQYF.

The chain links TRBV6-5 to TRBJ2-2; the match to TRBD1 covers 9 bases. Losses at the gene ends were 2 bases for V and 8 bases for J; bases not matched to a gene: 6. CDR1 and CDR2 from the germline V gene are MNHEY and SVGAGI. This CDR3 is 15 amino acids long. The CDR3 is CASSYPGQGFGELFF. The CDR3 nucleotides read TGTGCCAGCAGTTACCCCGGACAGGGGTTTGGGGAGCTGTTTTTT.

The chain is built from TRBV27 and TRBJ1-2; D might be TRBD1 (6 bases). The CDR3 is 15 amino acids. CDR1 is MNHEY, CDR2 SMNVEV, per germline (reference sequence). The V and J ends lost 3 bases and 2 bases respectively, with 13 bases between them. The CDR3 DNA reads as TGTGCCAGCAGTTTTACAGGGCCCGGCAACTATGGCTACACCTTC. Translation: CASSFTGPGNYGYTF.

This chain uses TRBV18 with TRBJ1-3; the D gene is possibly TRBD1 (6 bases). The germline gives CDR1 KGHSH, CDR2 LQKENI. V lost 2 bases to trimming and J lost 0 bases, with 11 bases between them. The CDR3 totals 16 residues. CDR3 coding DNA: TGTGCCAGCTCACCAAGGACAGCCTTCTCTGGAAACACCATATATTTT. Translating it yields CASSPRTAFSGNTIYF.

V gene TRBV29-1 combines with J gene TRBJ1-2; D is ambiguous. V was pared by 2 bases and J by 4 bases, with 11 bases between. Germline V CDR1 and CDR2: SQVTM, ANQGSEA. This CDR3 is 13 amino acids long. The CDR3 DNA sequence: TGCAGCGTTGAACGGGGTACCGGCTATGGCTACACCTTC. It yields the protein CSVERGTGYGYTF.

The chain joins TRBV7-9 to TRBJ1-1; D remains unclear. Germline V lookup: CDR1 SEHNR, CDR2 FQNEAQ (reference sequence). The length of the CDR3 is 13 residues. V lost 3 bases and J lost 3, with 8 bases in between. DNA for the CDR3: TGTGCCAGCAGCTTGGACGGAGACACTGAAGCTTTCTTT. Translating gives CASSLDGDTEAFF.

V and J are TRBV6-1 and TRBJ2-7, with D uncertain. V was shortened by 2 bases and J by 3 bases, with 14 bases between the two germline ends. The CDR3 loop spans 15 amino acids. Germline V gene sequence: CDR1 MNHNS, CDR2 SASEGT. The CDR3 region has the DNA TGTGCCAGCAGTGAATGGTGGGGAAACCTCTACGAGCAGTACTTC. Protein: CASSEWWGNLYEQYF.

The J gene is TRBJ1-2, the V gene TRBV7-3; D remains unclear. V lost 5 bases to trimming and J lost 0 bases, with 7 bases between them. CDR1 and CDR2 from the germline V gene are SGHTA and FQGTGA. The CDR3 covers 13 residues. CDR3 nucleotides: TGTGCCAGCAGCCCCGGGACTAACTATGGCTACACCTTC. This codes for CASSPGTNYGYTF.

The chain uses TRBV20-1 and TRBJ1-5, with D tentatively TRBD1 (5 bases). CDR3 size: 13 residues. Germline V CDR1 and CDR2: DFQATT, SNEGSKA (reference sequence). V lost 3 bases, J lost 5 bases, and 11 bases lay in between. In DNA, the CDR3 is TGCAGTGCTAGTCTCAGGGCGGATCAGCCCCAGCATTTT. Translating gives CSASLRADQPQHF.